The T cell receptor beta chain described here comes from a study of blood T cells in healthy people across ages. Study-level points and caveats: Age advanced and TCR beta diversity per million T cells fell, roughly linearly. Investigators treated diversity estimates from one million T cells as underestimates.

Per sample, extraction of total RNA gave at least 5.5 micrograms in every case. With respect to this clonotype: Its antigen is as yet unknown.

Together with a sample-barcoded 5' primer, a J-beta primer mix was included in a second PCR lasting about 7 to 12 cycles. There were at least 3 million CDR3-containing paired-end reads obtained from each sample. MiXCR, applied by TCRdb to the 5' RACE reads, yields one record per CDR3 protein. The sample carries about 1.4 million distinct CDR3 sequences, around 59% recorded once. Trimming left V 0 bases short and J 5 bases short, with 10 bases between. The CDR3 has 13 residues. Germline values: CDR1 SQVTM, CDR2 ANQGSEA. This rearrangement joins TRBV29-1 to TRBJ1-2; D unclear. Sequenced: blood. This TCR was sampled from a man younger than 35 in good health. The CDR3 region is CSVEEGGPYGYTF. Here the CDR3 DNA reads TGCAGCGTTGAAGAAGGTGGGCCATATGGCTACACCTTC. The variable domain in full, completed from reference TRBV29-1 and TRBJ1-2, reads SAVISQKPSRDICQRGTSLTIQCQVDSQVTMMFWYRQQPGQSLTLIATANQGSEATYESGFVIDKFPISRPNLTFSTLTVSNMSPEDSSIYLCSVEEGGPYGYTFGSGTRLTVV.